A selection of T cell receptor beta chains follows, all from one sample in a study. TCRdb ran MiXCR on the RT-PCR reads and lists one entry per CDR3 protein. This sample has about 680,000 distinct CDR3 sequences, with over 12% found just once. Input material: memory CD4+ T cells from blood. The origin of the receptors is a female donor in good health, serving as a healthy control. Both conserved end residues are part of each CDR3. Each record gives: clone size, D gene, J gene, V gene, CDR3 protein, CDR3 DNA. The D gene is left open where the match is weak. Rows may omit the clone size; those that give it use once, few, many or a size class.

few,.,TRBJ2-5,TRBV12-3/TRBV12-4,CASSSGVFGETQYF,TGTGCCAGCAGTTCGGGGGTTTTTGGGGAGACCCAGTACTTC
.,.,TRBJ2-1,TRBV11-2,CASSSTGQPYNEQFF,TGTGCCAGCAGCTCTACAGGGCAACCCTACAATGAGCAGTTCTTC
.,TRBD2,TRBJ2-2,TRBV9,CASSVELAGLNTGELFF,TGTGCCAGCAGCGTAGAACTAGCGGGCCTTAACACCGGGGAGCTGTTTTTT
.,.,TRBJ2-3,TRBV4-2,CASSQDQTADVDTQYF,TGTGCCAGCAGCCAAGATCAGACGGCGGATGTAGATACGCAGTATTTT
few,TRBD2,TRBJ2-3,TRBV9,CASSVSGTNPTDTQYF,TGTGCCAGCAGCGTCTCCGGGACTAACCCCACAGATACGCAGTATTTT
.,.,TRBJ2-1,TRBV20-1,CSAREIINAKLALYNEQFF,TGCAGTGCTAGAGAAATCATTAACGCTAAGCTAGCCCTATACAATGAGCAGTTCTTC
many,TRBD2,TRBJ2-7,TRBV27,CASSPTSGAFGEQYF,TGTGCCAGCAGTCCGACTAGCGGGGCGTTCGGCGAGCAGTACTTC
.,.,TRBJ2-5,TRBV7-2,CASSLGIGEVETQYF,TGTGCCAGCAGCTTAGGAATAGGAGAGGTAGAGACCCAGTACTTC
many,.,TRBJ2-1,TRBV12-3/TRBV12-4,CASSFGGNGNNEQFF,TGTGCCAGCAGTTTCGGCGGGAACGGAAACAATGAGCAGTTCTTC
few,TRBD1,TRBJ2-7,TRBV20-1,CSARPGQGRDEQYF,TGCAGTGCCCGACCGGGACAGGGGAGGGACGAGCAGTACTTC
many,.,TRBJ2-3,TRBV5-1,CASSLDITDTQYF,TGCGCCAGCAGCTTGGACATCACAGATACGCAGTATTTT
.,.,TRBJ2-1,TRBV20-1,CSARGWGGPSYNEQFF,TGCAGTGCTAGAGGTTGGGGGGGGCCATCCTACAATGAGCAGTTCTTC
few,TRBD1,TRBJ2-3,TRBV6-1,CASSPWTGGRTDTQYF,TGTGCCAGCAGTCCCTGGACAGGGGGGCGCACAGATACGCAGTATTTT
few,TRBD2,TRBJ2-1,TRBV7-6,CASSLVGGGNSYNEQFF,TGTGCCAGCAGCTTAGTTGGCGGGGGAAACTCCTACAATGAGCAGTTCTTC
once,TRBD2,TRBJ2-1,TRBV10-3,CAISESLAGEVEQFF,TGTGCCATCAGTGAGTCACTAGCGGGAGAAGTCGAGCAGTTCTTC
many,TRBD2,TRBJ2-5,TRBV4-2,CASSQRREVEETQYF,TGTGCCAGCAGCCAAAGGCGGGAGGTCGAGGAGACCCAGTACTTC
many,.,TRBJ1-2,TRBV10-3,CAISGSQAVGYTF,TGTGCCATCAGTGGGTCACAGGCCGTGGGCTACACCTTC
.,TRBD2,TRBJ2-1,TRBV4-3,CASSQAIGGGFNNEQFF,TGCGCCAGCAGCCAGGCCATAGGCGGGGGGTTTAACAATGAGCAGTTCTTC
few,.,TRBJ1-2,TRBV30,CAWTVGAYGYTF,TGTGCCTGGACGGTGGGTGCCTATGGCTACACCTTC
many,.,TRBJ2-7,TRBV5-1,CASSWLPNRETYEQYF,TGCGCCAGCAGCTGGCTCCCTAACAGGGAGACCTACGAGCAGTACTTC
.,TRBD2,TRBJ2-1,TRBV7-2,CASSLRVSGGGEDEQFF,TGTGCCAGCAGCTTAAGGGTCAGCGGGGGCGGGGAAGATGAGCAGTTCTTC
.,.,TRBJ2-3,TRBV18,CASSPPGGYTDTQYF,TGTGCCAGCTCACCACCAGGCGGCTACACAGATACGCAGTATTTT
many,TRBD2,TRBJ2-7,TRBV6-5,CASSPRTSRDEQYF,TGTGCCAGCAGTCCGCGGACTAGCAGAGACGAGCAGTACTTC
many,.,TRBJ2-5,TRBV5-1,CASSSGAGSMGETQYF,TGCGCCAGCAGCTCCGGGGCGGGGAGCATGGGAGAGACCCAGTACTTC
.,.,TRBJ1-2,TRBV6-2/TRBV6-3,CASSYSLGAYGYTF,TGTGCCAGCAGTTACTCGTTGGGGGCCTATGGCTACACCTTC
.,.,TRBJ1-5,TRBV7-2,CASSWRDGNQPQHF,TGTGCCAGCAGCTGGAGAGATGGCAATCAGCCCCAGCATTTT
few,.,TRBJ2-3,TRBV28,CASSLIAGRPVYTQYF,TGTGCCAGCAGTTTGATTGCGGGGAGGCCCGTTTATACGCAGTATTTT
few,.,TRBJ1-2,TRBV9,CASSVDPMPYGYTF,TGTGCCAGCAGCGTAGATCCGATGCCATATGGCTACACCTTC
.,.,TRBJ2-5,TRBV3-1,CASSLREGQETQYF,TGTGCCAGCAGCCTAAGAGAGGGTCAAGAGACCCAGTACTTC
.,TRBD2,TRBJ2-3,TRBV6-6,CASSYGKRGASTDTQYF,TGTGCCAGCAGTTACGGCAAGCGGGGGGCAAGCACAGATACGCAGTATTTT
.,.,TRBJ1-4,TRBV25-1,CASNRGVGEKLFF,TGTGCCAGCAATAGAGGGGTTGGAGAAAAACTGTTTTTT
.,TRBD2,TRBJ2-7,TRBV5-1,CASGGLAGDADEQYF,TGCGCCAGCGGCGGACTAGCGGGAGATGCTGACGAGCAGTACTTC
.,.,TRBJ1-1,TRBV20-1,CSARDNRMNTEAFF,TGCAGTGCTAGAGATAACCGCATGAACACTGAAGCTTTCTTT
.,.,TRBJ1-1,TRBV7-8,CASSQFLGEVRTEAFF,TGTGCCAGCAGCCAGTTTTTGGGGGAAGTAAGGACTGAAGCTTTCTTT